The rows below give T cell receptor beta chains drawn from one sample of a study of cytomegalovirus exposure and HLA in healthy donors. Profiling relied on immunoSEQ multiplex PCR, and the TCRdb table lists in-frame clones only, not all of them. The table has approximately 44,000 clones, 65% to 85% seen once. Sequences were obtained from PBMCs. The source is a man in his fifties or sixties in good health and CMV-seronegative. CDR3s include the opening cysteine and the closing phenylalanine or tryptophan. A D gene is named only where the DNA matches it firmly. For some rows the clone size is stated as once, few or many, or as a class when expanded; others skip it.

>TRBV5-5|.|TRBD1|TRBJ1-4
TGTGCCAGCAGCTCCCAGGGGGCAACTAATGAAAAACTGTTTTTT
CASSSQGATNEKLFF
>TRBV6-4|.|TRBD2|TRBJ2-1
TGTGCCAGCAGTGTTTTTGGGCTAGCGGGGATCAATGAGCAGTTCTTC
CASSVFGLAGINEQFF
>TRBV5-1|.|TRBD1|TRBJ2-2
TGCGCCAGCAGCTCGGACAGGGTAACCGGGGAGCTGTTTTTT
CASSSDRVTGELFF
>TRBV2|.|.|TRBJ2-5
TGTGCCAGCAGTGTGACTAGCCAAGAGACCCAGTACTTC
CASSVTSQETQYF
>TRBV19|.|.|TRBJ1-6
TGTGCCAGTAGTACCTACAGAGATTCACCCCTCCACTTT
CASSTYRDSPLHF
>TRBV13|.|TRBD2|TRBJ2-1
TGTGCCAGCAGCCCTAGGCGGGAGCCTCTCGGGGAGCAGTTCTTC
CASSPRREPLGEQFF
>TRBV4-3|once|TRBD1|TRBJ1-2
TGCGCCAGCAGCCAATCGACAGGGGAGGGCATCTACACCTTC
CASSQSTGEGIYTF
>TRBV5-4|.|TRBD1|TRBJ1-2
TGTGCCAGCAGCTCGGGACAGGGGGGTTACACCTTC
CASSSGQGGYTF
>TRBV6-6|.|TRBD1|TRBJ1-1
TGTGCCAGCAGATACAGGGGGCCAGCCACTGAAGCTTTCTTT
CASRYRGPATEAFF
>TRBV5-6|.|.|TRBJ1-1
TGTGCCAGCAGCTTCGGACACTATGAAGCTTTCTTT
CASSFGHYEAFF
>TRBV5-1|.|.|TRBJ1-2
TGCGCCAGCAGCTTGGGGGCCGGGAATGGCTACACCTTC
CASSLGAGNGYTF
>TRBV10-3|.|.|TRBJ2-1
TGTGCCATCAGTGAAATGGCGGACTACAATGAGCAGTTCTTC
CAISEMADYNEQFF
>TRBV7-6|once|TRBD1|TRBJ1-2
TGTGCCAGCAGCTTCCCGGGACAGGGGGCGGAGGATGGCTACACCTTC
CASSFPGQGAEDGYTF
>TRBV18|.|.|TRBJ1-3
TGTGCCAGCTCACTATACGGGAGGAGCTCTGGAAACACCATATATTTT
CASSLYGRSSGNTIYF
>TRBV27|.|TRBD1|TRBJ1-4
TGTGCCAGCAGTTTATACCCCCCAGCTGACAGGGGGAATGAAAAACTGTTTTTT
CASSLYPPADRGNEKLFF
>TRBV9|.|TRBD2|TRBJ2-1
TGTGCCAGCAGCGTAGGTGGTAGCGGGGGAAGTGAGCAGTTCTTC
CASSVGGSGGSEQFF
>TRBV5-1|.|.|TRBJ2-7
TGCGCCAGTGGGGTGGAGGGATTTGGTGGCGAGCAGTACTTC
CASGVEGFGGEQYF
>TRBV19|.|.|TRBJ2-1
TGTGCCAGTAGTATAAAGAGGACACCCGAAGAGACCCAGTTCTTC
CASSIKRTPEETQFF
>TRBV11-2|.|TRBD1|TRBJ2-3
TGTGCCAGCAGCTTAGACGCAGGGGGCTTCACAGATACGCAGTATTTT
CASSLDAGGFTDTQYF
>TRBV29-1|.|TRBD2|TRBJ2-5
TGCAGCGTGGAAGGGGTAGCGGGGGGGACGTACCAAGAGACCCAGTACTTC
CSVEGVAGGTYQETQYF
>TRBV15|.|TRBD1|TRBJ1-3
TGTGCCACCGCCCAGGGGGCTGGCGGAAACACCATATATTTT
CATAQGAGGNTIYF
>TRBV5-1|.|.|TRBJ2-3
TGCGCCAGCAGCTTGGGCGGTCGGTACAAAACAGATACGCAGTATTTT
CASSLGGRYKTDTQYF
>TRBV5-1|.|.|TRBJ1-1
TGCGCCAGCAGCTTATCGGGTCGGACTAACACTGAAGCTTTCTTT
CASSLSGRTNTEAFF
>TRBV19|.|TRBD1|TRBJ1-2
TGTGCCAGTAGTAAGACAGGGGGCAACCCCCTTAACTATGGCTACACCTTC
CASSKTGGNPLNYGYTF
>TRBV7-9|few|TRBD1|TRBJ1-2
TGTGCCAGCAGCGTCAGGGGGACAGACTTGGGTGGCTACACCTTC
CASSVRGTDLGGYTF
>TRBV7-2|once|.|TRBJ2-7
TGTGCCAGCACCCAACACTACGAGCAGTACTTC
CASTQHYEQYF